The 19 T cell receptor beta chains presented below share a single source sample, sequenced in a study of cytomegalovirus exposure and HLA in healthy donors. The PCR ran on 60 Vbeta and 13 Jbeta primers. Sequencing was performed with immunoSEQ multiplex PCR; in TCRdb, only in-frame clones are kept and a portion is missing. The repertoire has over 150,000 clones, under 85% of them found once; the top ten carry about 4.9%. Sequencing was carried out using PBMCs. Source of these receptors: a man between 18 and 35 years old in good health and CMV-seronegative.

The V call is TRBV4-3, the J call TRBJ2-3, with 10 bases that match TRBD2. Germline values: CDR1 LGHNA, CDR2 YSLEER. Trimming cost V 1 base and J 9 bases; bases outside gene matches: 10. This CDR3 has 16 residues. The CDR3 here is CASSQVIGTSVTTQYF. CDR3 nucleotides: TGCGCCAGCAGCCAAGTGATCGGGACTAGCGTAACAACGCAGTATTTT.

As for this clone: One end of the junction varies from germline; a read error may be responsible. The chain has TRBV7-9 and TRBJ1-2, with 8 bases lining up with TRBD1. CDR3 length equals 13 residues. Germline V gives CDR1 SEHNR, CDR2 FQNEAQ (reference sequence). The DNA of the CDR3 is TGTTCCAGCAGCTTCAGGGGGCGATTTGGCTACACCTTC. It translates to CSSSFRGRFGYTF.

The rearrangement links TRBV2 to TRBJ2-1, with D maybe TRBD2 (5 bases). The V end lost 6 bases, the J end lost 1 base, and 10 bases lay between the germline ends. Germline V CDR1 and CDR2: SNHLY, FYNNEI. CDR3 size: 14 residues. CDR3 protein: CASRADFSYNEQFF. In DNA form, the CDR3 reads TGTGCCAGCAGAGCGGACTTTTCCTACAATGAGCAGTTCTTC. Combining the CDR3 with reference TRBV2 and TRBJ2-1 gives the whole variable domain EPEVTQTPSHQVTQMGQEVILRCVPISNHLYFYWYRQILGQKVEFLVSFYNNEISEKSEIFDDQFSVERPDGSNFTLKIRSTKLEDSAMYFCASRADFSYNEQFFGPGTRLTVL.

This chain joins TRBV6-4 and TRBJ1-1, with a possible D match to TRBD1 (6 bases). This CDR3 region has 13 residues. V lost 6 bases and J 4 bases, leaving 12 bases between the germline ends. CDR1 is MRHNA and CDR2 is SNTAGT in the germline V gene. CDR3 bases: TGTGCCAGCAGCAAGGGGGACGCCACTGAAGCTTTCTTT. Residues: CASSKGDATEAFF.

The chain is built from TRBV6-5 and TRBJ2-7; D may be TRBD1 (6 bases). The germline CDR1 and CDR2 sequences are MNHEY and SVGAGI. Trimming took 10 bases from V and 3 from J, leaving 16 bases between them. The CDR3 spans 13 residues. Written as DNA, the CDR3 is TGTGCCACCGGGACAACTAACAACTACGAGCAGTACTTC. Amino acid sequence: CATGTTNNYEQYF.

This chain links TRBV27 with TRBJ1-2; 8 nucleotides agree with TRBD1. Looked up from germline, CDR1 is MNHEY and CDR2 is SMNVEV (reference sequence). Trimming took 5 bases from V and 8 from J; bases not matched to a gene: 7. The CDR3 runs 13 residues. CDR3 in amino acids: CASSRDRMRGYTF. The CDR3 region has the DNA TGTGCCAGCAGTCGGGACAGGATGAGAGGCTACACCTTC.

The chain carries TRBV4-1 and TRBJ1-5; tentatively, D is TRBD1 (5 bases). Germline CDR1 and CDR2: MGHRA and YSYEKL. This CDR3 is 15 amino acids long. V was cut by 1 base and J by 6 bases, with 13 bases left in between. The CDR3 nucleotides are TGCGCCAGCAGCCAAGCGCTCCAGGGAAGTCAGCCCCAGCATTTT. Translating it yields CASSQALQGSQPQHF.

The chain employs TRBV6-1 and TRBJ2-2; 7 positions match TRBD1. Germline V CDR1 and CDR2: MNHNS, SASEGT. The CDR3 is 16 amino acids. V trimming: 4 bases; J trimming: 5 bases; junction bases outside the gene matches: 10. The DNA for the CDR3 is TGTGCCAGCAGTGCCCATCTATGGGGACAGACCGGGGAGCTGTTTTTT. This codes for CASSAHLWGQTGELFF.

This chain uses TRBV10-1 with TRBJ2-5; the D gene is possibly TRBD2 (5 bases). CDR3 length equals 15 residues. Germline V lookup: CDR1 WNHNN, CDR2 SYGVQD (reference sequence). V lost 4 bases and J lost 1, with 13 bases in between. The CDR3: CASSARGLTQETQYF. The CDR3 DNA reads TGCGCCAGCAGTGCCCGCGGACTTACCCAAGAGACCCAGTACTTC.

V usage is TRBV29-1 and J usage is TRBJ1-1, with D tentatively TRBD1 (6 bases). From germline, CDR1 is SQVTM and CDR2 ANQGSEA. The CDR3 totals 15 residues. The V gene lost 2 bases and the J gene lost 0 bases, with 13 bases spanning the gap. CDR3 DNA: TGCAGCGTTGAAACCCCGGACAGCCTGAACACTGAAGCTTTCTTT. This translates into CSVETPDSLNTEAFF.

The chain employs TRBV7-9 and TRBJ2-3; D is uncertain. The CDR3 length is 12 residues. The V end was cut by 4 bases, the J end by 6 bases, with 8 bases between. In germline, CDR1 is SEHNR, CDR2 FQNEAQ (reference sequence). The CDR3 protein is CASSSRGDTQYF. The CDR3 DNA reads TGTGCCAGCAGCTCTCGAGGTGATACGCAGTATTTT.

A few counts support this clone. The chain uses TRBV2 and TRBJ1-2, with 9 bases matching TRBD1. V was pared by 7 bases and J by 0 bases, with 3 bases of the junction left unmatched. This CDR3 region has 14 residues. From germline, CDR1 is SNHLY and CDR2 FYNNEI. The CDR3 region is CASTRQGANYGYTF. For the CDR3, the DNA is TGTGCCAGCACCCGACAGGGGGCTAACTATGGCTACACCTTC.

V gene TRBV5-1 combines with J gene TRBJ1-4; D not resolved. This CDR3 is built from 16 residues. The V end was cut by 0 bases, the J end by 6 bases, with 15 bases between. CDR1 and CDR2 (germline): SGHRS, YFSETQ. The CDR3 coding sequence is TGCGCCAGCAGCTTGGGTCGTTGGAGTCCTCATGAAAAACTGTTTTTT. Protein: CASSLGRWSPHEKLFF. Supplemented by reference TRBV5-1 and TRBJ1-4, the full variable domain reads KAGVTQTPRYLIKTRGQQVTLSCSPISGHRSVSWYQQTPGQGLQFLFEYFSETQRNKGNFPGRFSGRQFSNSRSEMNVSTLELGDSALYLCASSLGRWSPHEKLFFGSGTQLSVL.

This clone was detected a few times. The chain links TRBV6-5 to TRBJ1-4; a possible D gene is TRBD1 (6 bases). This CDR3 comprises 13 residues. Trimming pared 2 bases from V and 6 bases from J, leaving 7 bases between. Germline CDR1 and CDR2: MNHEY and SVGAGI. The CDR3 loop reads CASSYRTDEKLFF. For the CDR3, the DNA is TGTGCCAGCAGTTACAGGACAGATGAAAAACTGTTTTTT.

The chain carries TRBV7-9 and TRBJ2-7; 9 nucleotides align to TRBD1. This CDR3 contains 14 residues. Germline CDR1 reads SEHNR; CDR2 reads FQNEAQ (reference sequence). With V trimmed by 5 bases and J by 5 bases, 7 bases remained unmatched. Written as DNA, the CDR3 is TGTGCCAGCAGCGGCGAGGGACAGGGCAACGAGCAGTACTTC. Its translation: CASSGEGQGNEQYF. The whole variable domain, remainder taken from reference TRBV7-9 and TRBJ2-7, is DTGVSQNPRHKITKRGQNVTFRCDPISEHNRLYWYRQTLGQGPEFLTYFQNEAQLEKSRLLSDRFSAERPKGSFSTLEIQRTEQGDSAMYLCASSGEGQGNEQYFGPGTRLTVT.

The CDR3 DNA is TGTGCCAGCAGTTCGAAACTAGCCCCAGAGACCCAGTACTTC. As protein: CASSSKLAPETQYF. The V gene is TRBV27, the J gene TRBJ2-5, with D maybe TRBD2 (6 bases). Trimming stripped 4 bases from V and 4 bases from J, with 13 bases between. The CDR3 contains 14 residues. Germline V gene lookup returns CDR1 MNHEY and CDR2 SMNVEV (reference sequence).

The genes are TRBV7-6 and TRBJ1-1; D is uncertain. The length of the CDR3 is 14 residues. The V gene lost 2 bases and the J gene lost 0 bases, with 7 bases spanning the gap. Germline CDR1 is SGHVS and CDR2 is FNYEAQ. CDR3 sequence reads: CASSLTELNTEAFF. The CDR3 DNA reads as TGTGCCAGCAGCTTAACAGAGTTGAACACTGAAGCTTTCTTT.

V usage is TRBV5-4 and J usage is TRBJ2-3; 12 bases match TRBD2. Germline trimming cut 4 bases from V and 7 bases from J; bases unmatched to any gene: 7. CDR1 is SGHNT and CDR2 is YYREEE in the germline V gene (reference sequence). The CDR3 sequence is 15 residues long. CDR3 DNA: TGTGCCAGCAGCGGTACTAGCGGGGGGCCTAATACGCAGTATTTT. Protein: CASSGTSGGPNTQYF.

This rearrangement joins TRBV27 to TRBJ2-3; 12 nucleotides line up with TRBD2. Per germline, CDR1 MNHEY and CDR2 SMNVEV (reference sequence). Losses at the gene ends were 8 bases for V and 5 bases for J; bases not matched to a gene: 11. The CDR3 sequence is 16 residues long. The CDR3 region is CASLPLAGGPRDTQYF. CDR3 in DNA: TGTGCCAGCTTACCCCTAGCGGGAGGGCCTAGAGATACGCAGTATTTT.